This TCR beta chain was obtained from a study of blood T cell repertoires in COVID-19. Germline trimming cut 5 bases from V and 3 bases from J; bases unmatched to any gene: 4. CDR1 is SNHLY, CDR2 FYNNEI, per germline. The CDR3 is 14 residues long. The table came from immunoSEQ multiplex PCR; TCRdb's copy has only in-frame clones and leaves some out. The sample has about 68,000 clones, more than 85% seen once. The receptor was derived from a man in his forties or fifties with COVID-19, enrolled during active disease. The sequencing input was peripheral blood. This chain connects TRBV2 to TRBJ1-1; 9 bases agree with TRBD1. CDR3 region: CASSSTGGYTEAFF. CDR3 coding DNA: TGTGCCAGCAGTAGTACAGGGGGCTACACTGAAGCTTTCTTT.